This entry lists 18 T cell receptor beta chains sequenced from one sample in a study of beta chain features in type 1 diabetes. General study results and limits: Moderately but significantly shorter TCRB CDR3s were found in Type 1 diabetes patients in all four CD4+ subsets.

Sequencing targeted expressed TCRB transcripts, as all isolated RNA had been reverse transcribed. TCRdb's copy holds only in-frame clones and misses some; the assay was immunoSEQ multiplex PCR. This sample carries about 700,000 clones, about an eighth of them seen once, and the ten largest clones take about 0.02%. Their cognate antigens are unknown. The sequenced sample consisted of naive CD4+ T cells from blood. The origin of the receptors is a man between 18 and 35 years old with type 1 diabetes.

J is TRBJ2-7 and V is TRBV13; possible D gene TRBD1, 5 bases. Germline-derived CDR1 and CDR2 are PRHDT and FYEKMQ (reference sequence). The CDR3 runs 13 residues. The V gene lost 2 bases and the J gene lost 3 bases, with 8 bases spanning the gap. The CDR3 bases are TGTGCCAGCAGCTTAAGTCAGGGCTACGAGCAGTACTTC. It yields the protein CASSLSQGYEQYF.

The rearrangement joins TRBV5-4 to TRBJ1-6, with D unresolved. Deletions cut 0 bases from V and 5 bases from J, with 15 bases between. CDR3 length: 17 amino acids. Germline lookup yields CDR1 SGHNT and CDR2 YYREEE (reference sequence). The CDR3 bases are TGTGCCAGCAGCTTGGGGGCATGGGGTGGTCATAATTCACCCCTCCACTTT. Protein: CASSLGAWGGHNSPLHF.

In this sample, this clone turned up a few times. V gene TRBV28 combines with J gene TRBJ2-3, with D possibly TRBD2 on 6 matching bases. Germline CDR1 is MDHEN and CDR2 is SYDVKM. The V end was cut by 11 bases, the J end by 0 bases, with 12 bases between. This CDR3 comprises 13 residues. CDR3 region: CAFGSSSTDTQYF. For the CDR3, the DNA is TGTGCCTTCGGGAGCAGTAGCACAGATACGCAGTATTTT.

The gene calls are TRBV28 and TRBJ1-5; D gene ambiguous. This CDR3 has 16 amino acids. The germline V gene encodes CDR1 MDHEN and CDR2 SYDVKM. V was pared by 2 bases and J by 2 bases, with 13 bases between. DNA of the CDR3: TGTGCCAGCAGTTTAACCCTGGGAGGAGGCAATCAGCCCCAGCATTTT. It yields the protein CASSLTLGGGNQPQHF.

This clone was seen a few times. At the DNA level, this CDR3 is encoded by other sequences in the same sample as well. The DNA of the CDR3 is TGCGCCAGCAGCAGCGGGACGGCCTCCTACGAGCAGTACTTC. Translation: CASSSGTASYEQYF. V usage is TRBV5-1 and J usage is TRBJ2-7; 7 bases line up with TRBD2. Per germline, CDR1 SGHRS and CDR2 YFSETQ. V lost 4 bases and J lost 0; bases outside the gene matches: 4. The CDR3 has 14 amino acids.

The chain uses TRBV7-2 and TRBJ1-6; TRBD1 might be the D (6 bases). V shed 4 bases and J shed 6 bases, with 19 bases lying between them. CDR1 and CDR2 (germline): SGHTA, FQGNSA. This CDR3 has 17 residues. In DNA, the CDR3 is TGTGCCAGCAGCTCCGGGGGGGCAAGGCTCGGTAATTCACCCCTCCACTTT. Translating gives CASSSGGARLGNSPLHF.

This clone was observed a handful of times. This sample includes further DNA sequences coding for the same CDR3. The chain combines TRBV7-3 with TRBJ1-1, with D uncertain. This CDR3 region has 13 residues. The germline V and J ends were trimmed by 2 bases and 0 bases, with 4 bases remaining between them. In germline, CDR1 is SGHTA, CDR2 FQGTGA. CDR3 in amino acids: CASSLLMNTEAFF. CDR3 bases: TGTGCCAGCAGCTTATTGATGAACACTGAAGCTTTCTTT. Full variable domain (outside the CDR3, taken from reference TRBV7-3 and TRBJ1-1): GAGVSQTPSNKVTEKGKYVELRCDPISGHTALYWYRQSLGQGPEFLIYFQGTGAADDSGLPNDRFFAVRPEGSVSTLKIQRTERGDSAVYLCASSLLMNTEAFFGQGTRLTVV.

The V and J genes are TRBV6-6 and TRBJ1-1, with D perhaps TRBD1 (5 bases). The CDR3 length is 13 residues. The germline V gene encodes CDR1 MNHNY and CDR2 SVGAGI (reference sequence). V was trimmed by 6 bases and J by 5 bases, leaving 13 bases between them. For the CDR3, the DNA is TGTGCCAGCAGCATACTACAGGTGACTGAAGCTTTCTTT. It encodes CASSILQVTEAFF.

This clone was detected a few times. This chain uses TRBV5-1 with TRBJ2-3, with 14 nucleotides matching TRBD2. CDR3 size: 17 residues. The ends lost 4 bases at V and 2 bases at J; junction bases unmatched: 6. Looked up from germline, CDR1 is SGHRS and CDR2 is YFSETQ. The CDR3: CASSPGLAGDNTDTQYF. The CDR3 DNA follows: TGCGCCAGCAGCCCGGGACTAGCGGGGGATAACACAGATACGCAGTATTTT.

V gene TRBV6-6 combines with J gene TRBJ2-7, with a tentative D call TRBD2 (6 bases). The CDR3 has 14 residues. Trimming took off 7 bases at V and 2 bases at J, with 15 bases between the two ends. Germline V gene data show CDR1 as MNHNY and CDR2 as SVGAGI (reference sequence). The CDR3 nucleotides are TGTGCCAGCACTACGAGCGGGCAGCCCTACGAGCAGTACTTC. Translation: CASTTSGQPYEQYF.

This clone was seen more than once but under ten times. The genes are TRBV6-1 and TRBJ2-5, with D possibly being TRBD1 or TRBD2 (5 bases each). Germline V CDR1 and CDR2: MNHNS, SASEGT. This CDR3 has 13 amino acids. V was cut by 3 bases and J by 4 bases, with 9 bases left in between. The CDR3 bases are TGTGCCAGCAGTGACCCCGGGACAGAGACCCAGTACTTC. Translating gives CASSDPGTETQYF.

The chain has TRBV27 and TRBJ2-7, with 8 bases lining up with TRBD1. Germline CDR1 and CDR2: MNHEY and SMNVEV (reference sequence). The CDR3 runs 14 residues. Trimming cost V 3 bases and J 2 bases; bases outside gene matches: 3. The chain's CDR3 is CASSLDRATYEQYF. In DNA form, the CDR3 reads TGTGCCAGCAGTTTGGACAGGGCTACCTACGAGCAGTACTTC.

The V call is TRBV7-9, the J call TRBJ1-1; 9 bases fit TRBD1. The CDR3 runs to 13 residues. CDR1 and CDR2 from the germline V gene are SEHNR and FQNEAQ (reference sequence). V lost 5 bases, J lost 8 bases, and 6 bases stayed unmatched. CDR3 amino acids: CASSQGQGIEAFF. DNA for the CDR3: TGTGCCAGCAGCCAGGGACAGGGCATAGAAGCTTTCTTT.

The chain uses TRBV27 and TRBJ1-1; 7 bases map to TRBD1. The CDR3 covers 15 residues. The trim removed 7 bases at V and 6 bases at J, leaving 14 bases unmatched. Germline assignment: CDR1 MNHEY and CDR2 SMNVEV (reference sequence). The CDR3 DNA reads as TGTGCCAGCACCCCCCTGACAGGGAACAGCGCTGAAGCTTTCTTT. Translated, it gives CASTPLTGNSAEAFF.

The V and J genes are TRBV2 and TRBJ1-2; possible D gene TRBD1, 6 bases. The ends were cut back, 0 bases at V and 0 bases at J, with 11 bases in the middle. The CDR3 runs to 16 residues. Germline CDR1 is SNHLY and CDR2 is FYNNEI. CDR3 in DNA: TGTGCCAGCAGTGAAGCGGCCTGGACAGCTAACTATGGCTACACCTTC. It encodes CASSEAAWTANYGYTF.

The chain employs TRBV6-5 and TRBJ2-2, with D maybe TRBD2 (6 bases). Trimming took 6 bases from V and 9 from J, leaving 11 bases between them. Germline V gene sequence: CDR1 MNHEY, CDR2 SVGAGI. The CDR3 loop spans 12 amino acids. The CDR3 sequence is CASSPGGRELFF. Here the CDR3 DNA reads TGTGCCAGCAGCCCCGGGGGTAGGGAGCTGTTTTTT.

This clone was seen a handful of times. The rearrangement uses TRBV29-1 and TRBJ1-1, with TRBD1 as a possible D gene (5 bases). Trimming removed 5 bases from V and 1 base from J, with 8 bases in between. The CDR3 is 12 amino acids. Germline CDR1 and CDR2: SQVTM and ANQGSEA. The DNA of the CDR3 is TGCAGCGTTTGGGGCCGGAACACTGAAGCTTTCTTT. Protein product: CSVWGRNTEAFF.

This chain links TRBV11-3 with TRBJ2-1, with TRBD1 identical over 9 bases. The CDR3 spans 12 residues. V lost 5 bases, J lost 7 bases, and 0 bases stayed unmatched. Germline values: CDR1 SGHNT, CDR2 YENEEA. The CDR3 reads CASSGTGNEQFF. CDR3 sequence (DNA): TGTGCCAGCAGCGGGACAGGGAATGAGCAGTTCTTC.